A single sample is the source of the 5 T cell receptor beta chains below, sequenced in a study of cytomegalovirus exposure and HLA in healthy donors. The PCR employed 60 Vbeta primers together with 13 Jbeta primers. Method: immunoSEQ multiplex PCR; TCRdb's copy keeps in-frame clones and lacks some. The sample shows 70,000 to 80,000 clones, and approximately 2.9% sits with its ten largest clones. Material: PBMCs. These receptors were taken from a middle-aged man in good health and CMV-seronegative.

The rearrangement joins TRBV4-1 to TRBJ2-3; 7 bases match TRBD2. This CDR3 has 14 residues. The ends lost 4 bases at V and 4 bases at J; junction bases unmatched: 5. The germline V gene encodes CDR1 MGHRA and CDR2 YSYEKL. CDR3 sequence reads: CASSRGLVADTQYF. The CDR3 DNA follows: TGCGCCAGCAGCCGCGGACTAGTCGCAGATACGCAGTATTTT.

Concerning this clone: At one of its ends the junction is not consistent with the germline gene, which may arise from a read error. The chain couples TRBV15 to TRBJ1-1; D gene ambiguous. Germline CDR1 reads LNHNV; CDR2 reads YYDKDF (reference sequence). This CDR3 contains 15 residues. CDR3 in DNA: TGTGCCACCAGGAGAGACCTCCTATTGAACACTGAAGCTTTCTTT. This codes for CATRRDLLLNTEAFF.

The V gene is TRBV2, the J gene TRBJ1-4; D gene unclear. The germline gives CDR1 SNHLY, CDR2 FYNNEI. This CDR3 is 14 amino acids long. V lost 7 bases and J lost 8, with 17 bases in between. CDR3 loop: CASTRGGKGEKLFF. In nucleotides, the CDR3 is TGTGCCAGCACCCGGGGAGGGAAGGGCGAAAAACTGTTTTTT.

The CDR3 here is CSVPRGELFF. The CDR3 region has the DNA TGCAGTGTCCCCCGCGGGGAGCTGTTTTTT. This rearrangement joins TRBV20-1 to TRBJ2-2, with no clear D. The V end lost 7 bases, the J end lost 7 bases, and 7 bases lay between the germline ends. CDR3 length equals 10 residues. Germline lookup yields CDR1 DFQATT and CDR2 SNEGSKA (reference sequence).

The rearrangement uses TRBV2 and TRBJ1-1; unclear D gene. The V end lost 6 bases, the J end lost 4 bases, and 15 bases lay between the germline ends. The germline V gene has CDR1 SNHLY and CDR2 FYNNEI. The CDR3 extends over 14 amino acids. CDR3 sequence: CASREVYSRTEAFF. The CDR3 DNA follows: TGTGCCAGCAGGGAGGTCTACAGCCGCACTGAAGCTTTCTTT.